The entry that follows covers one T cell receptor beta chain sequence. The antigen is unknown. The sample originates from a study of T cell repertoires in cytomegalovirus infection. Across the study: Alongside well-studied HLA-B-restricted CMV epitopes, recently identified HLA-C-restricted CMV epitopes were also used. CMV infection and matching HLA type were both indicated by public TCR beta signatures. Whole-study results and caveats: Of the TCR beta families, the public ones yielded a cumulative frequency that identified carriers of CMV plus the relevant HLA. Clonotype analysis showed dominance of the ex vivo response by HLA-C-restricted CMV-specific TCR beta clonotypes.

One entry per CDR3 protein, called by TCRdb with MiXCR from the reads. Of some 940,000 distinct CDR3 sequences in the sample, more than 25% were seen once. The CDR3 length is 12 residues. Per germline, CDR1 ENHRY and CDR2 SYGVKD. V lost 10 bases, J lost 3 bases, and 3 bases stayed unmatched. The specimen comprised cultured CD8+ T cells from PBMCs, sampled from culture after CMV antigen stimulation. The receptor comes from a human donor in good health (CMV status not recorded). Some clones in this sample may be carry-over from other donors' samples. The chain recombines TRBV10-3 with TRBJ1-5; 7 bases line up with TRBD1. The CDR3 spells CATGQDNQPQHF. CDR3 coding DNA: TGTGCCACCGGACAGGACAATCAGCCCCAGCATTTT.